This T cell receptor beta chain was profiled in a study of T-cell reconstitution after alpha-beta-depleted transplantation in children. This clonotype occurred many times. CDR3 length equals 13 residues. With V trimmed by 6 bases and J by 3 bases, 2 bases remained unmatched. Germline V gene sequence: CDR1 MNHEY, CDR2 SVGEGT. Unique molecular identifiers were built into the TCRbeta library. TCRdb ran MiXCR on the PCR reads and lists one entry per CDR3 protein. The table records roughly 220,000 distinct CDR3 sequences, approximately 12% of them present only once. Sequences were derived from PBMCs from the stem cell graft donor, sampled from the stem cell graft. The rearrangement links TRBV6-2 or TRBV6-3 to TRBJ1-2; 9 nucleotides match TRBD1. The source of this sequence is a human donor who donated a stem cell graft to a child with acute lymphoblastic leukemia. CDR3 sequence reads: CASRGDRDYGYTF. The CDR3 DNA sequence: TGTGCCAGCAGGGGGGACAGGGACTATGGCTACACCTTC.